Shown below are 18 T cell receptor beta chains from a single sample sequenced in a study of blood T cell repertoires in COVID-19. Only in-frame clones appear in the TCRdb table, and some are missing; sequencing was by immunoSEQ multiplex PCR. The table has hundreds of thousands of clones, approximately 88% seen once. Source material: PBMCs or T cells enriched from blood (not recorded which). Receptors originate from a woman under 40 who had recovered from COVID-19.

J is TRBJ1-5 and V is TRBV10-2; unclear D gene. Trimming pared 0 bases from V and 4 bases from J, leaving 13 bases between. This CDR3 contains 16 residues. Germline CDR1 is WSHSY and CDR2 is SAAADI. In nucleotides, the CDR3 is TGCGCCAGCAGTGAGTCTGGCGGATTACCGAATCAGCCCCAGCATTTT. Protein: CASSESGGLPNQPQHF.

The chain employs TRBV30 and TRBJ1-6; perhaps TRBD1 as D (6 bases). The germline V gene encodes CDR1 GTSNPN and CDR2 SVGIG (reference sequence). The CDR3 covers 16 residues. Deletions cut 0 bases from V and 10 bases from J, with 19 bases between. The CDR3 spells CAWSVGGGAKKSPLHF. CDR3 sequence (DNA): TGTGCCTGGAGTGTAGGAGGGGGGGCAAAAAAGTCACCCCTCCACTTT. Using reference TRBV30 and TRBJ1-6 for the parts outside the CDR3, the full variable domain is SQTIHQWPATLVQPVGSPLSLECTVEGTSNPNLYWYRQAAGRGLQLLFYSVGIGQISSEVPQNLSASRPQDRQFILSSKKLLLSDSGFYLCAWSVGGGAKKSPLHFGNGTRLTVT.

The CDR3 nucleotides read TGTGCCTGGAGTGTACCAACAGGGGGGTCGGGTTGGACTGAAGCTTTCTTT. Its protein is CAWSVPTGGSGWTEAFF. This chain uses TRBV30 with TRBJ1-1; TRBD1 agrees at 8 bases. There are 17 residues in the CDR3. With V trimmed by 0 bases and J by 5 bases, 14 bases remained unmatched. Germline V gene sequence: CDR1 GTSNPN, CDR2 SVGIG (reference sequence).

J is TRBJ1-6 and V is TRBV30; TRBD1 is a possible D gene (6 bases). This CDR3 spans 16 amino acids. Germline CDR1 GTSNPN, CDR2 SVGIG (reference sequence). Trimming removed 3 bases from V and 0 bases from J, with 12 bases in between. For the CDR3, the DNA is TGTGCCTGGAGGGGGGGGCCTGCCTCCTATAATTCACCCCTCCACTTT. This translates into CAWRGGPASYNSPLHF.

This chain connects TRBV4-1 to TRBJ1-5; 8 nucleotides match TRBD1. This CDR3 contains 17 residues. Germline loops: CDR1 MGHRA, CDR2 YSYEKL. V lost 4 bases, J lost 0 bases, and 8 bases stayed unmatched. CDR3 DNA: TGCGCCAGCAGCCCGGGACAGGCTTACTCTAGCAATCAGCCCCAGCATTTT. Its translation: CASSPGQAYSSNQPQHF.

This rearrangement joins TRBV10-3 to TRBJ2-3; 9 bases align to TRBD1. CDR3 length: 19 amino acids. In germline, CDR1 is ENHRY, CDR2 SYGVKD. J was trimmed by 1 base and V by 4 bases; bases with no gene match: 15. This chain's CDR3 is CAISGSGQGRIDGTDTQYF. Written as DNA, the CDR3 is TGTGCCATCAGTGGTTCGGGACAGGGCAGGATTGACGGCACAGATACGCAGTATTTT.

In this sample, this clone turned up once. This chain uses TRBV7-9 with TRBJ1-2; 9 bases map to TRBD1. With 4 bases clipped from V and 5 bases from J, the junction kept 8 bases outside the gene matches. The CDR3 contains 15 residues. The germline CDR1 and CDR2 sequences are SEHNR and FQNEAQ (reference sequence). CDR3 nucleotides: TGTGCCAGCAGCTCCGACAGGGGGGATACTTATGGCTACACCTTC. Residues: CASSSDRGDTYGYTF.

The chain recombines TRBV19 with TRBJ2-3; maybe TRBD1 (6 bases). V lost 4 bases and J 2 bases, leaving 16 bases between the germline ends. Germline loops: CDR1 LNHDA, CDR2 SQIVND (reference sequence). This CDR3 spans 16 amino acids. The CDR3 DNA sequence: TGTGCCAGTAGTACGCCGGACAGACGATTCACAGATACGCAGTATTTT. It is translated as CASSTPDRRFTDTQYF.

The V gene is TRBV7-9, the J gene TRBJ2-1; the D is unclear. Germline-derived CDR1 and CDR2 are SEHNR and FQNEAQ (reference sequence). This CDR3 contains 13 residues. Trimming removed 2 bases from V and 8 bases from J, with 10 bases in between. The CDR3 DNA reads TGTGCCAGCAGCTTACCTACCCGCTATGAGCAGTTCTTC. Protein product: CASSLPTRYEQFF.

The chain is built from TRBV5-1 and TRBJ1-4; 9 bases are shared with TRBD1. V was clipped by 3 bases and J by 0 bases; unmatched bases: 15. The length of the CDR3 is 20 residues. The germline V gene encodes CDR1 SGHRS and CDR2 YFSETQ. The CDR3 loop is CASSSRGQGRVDATNEKLFF. CDR3 nucleotide sequence: TGCGCCAGCAGCTCCCGTGGACAGGGGCGAGTTGATGCAACTAATGAAAAACTGTTTTTT.

The V and J genes are TRBV9 and TRBJ1-5; D is perhaps TRBD1 (5 bases). The CDR3 sequence is 14 residues long. Germline V gene data show CDR1 as SGDLS and CDR2 as YYNGEE. V was pared by 3 bases and J by 5 bases, with 12 bases between. The CDR3 reads CASSADSFDQPQHF. For the CDR3, the DNA is TGTGCCAGCAGCGCCGACAGTTTTGATCAGCCCCAGCATTTT.

The rearrangement links TRBV9 to TRBJ2-1; 11 nucleotides line up with TRBD2. Germline V gene lookup returns CDR1 SGDLS and CDR2 YYNGEE. The V segment lost 4 bases and the J segment 0 bases; nucleotides outside the gene matches: 12. The CDR3 is made up of 19 amino acids. DNA of the CDR3: TGTGCCAGCAGCACCCCCCTAGGTAGCGGGAGGGCCTCCTACAATGAGCAGTTCTTC. Its protein product is CASSTPLGSGRASYNEQFF. Variable domain in full (rest from reference TRBV9 and TRBJ2-1): DSGVTQTPKHLITATGQRVTLRCSPRSGDLSVYWYQQSLDQGLQFLIQYYNGEERAKGNILERFSAQQFPDLHSELNLSSLELGDSALYFCASSTPLGSGRASYNEQFFGPGTRLTVL.

The rearrangement links TRBV6-5 to TRBJ2-1, with D perhaps TRBD1 (5 bases). Germline CDR1 MNHEY, CDR2 SVGAGI. This CDR3 is 13 amino acids long. Trimming left V 6 bases short and J 10 bases short, with 16 bases between. The CDR3: CASRGPRRIEQFF. For the CDR3, the DNA is TGTGCCAGCAGGGGGCCCCGACGGATAGAGCAGTTCTTC.

The chain links TRBV2 to TRBJ2-7; 10 bases fit TRBD2. CDR1 and CDR2 (germline): SNHLY, FYNNEI. This CDR3 region has 14 residues. J was trimmed by 4 bases and V by 8 bases; bases with no gene match: 8. The DNA for the CDR3 is TGTGCCAGCGTAGCGGGAGGATTTCGTTACGAGCAGTACTTC. It encodes CASVAGGFRYEQYF.

This chain connects TRBV30 to TRBJ2-3, with 10 bases fitting TRBD2. Germline CDR1 GTSNPN, CDR2 SVGIG (reference sequence). This CDR3 comprises 15 residues. The ends lost 2 bases at V and 7 bases at J; junction bases unmatched: 9. The CDR3, as DNA: TGTGCCTGGAGTCCTAGCGGGAGCCCCCCATATACGCAGTATTTT. As protein: CAWSPSGSPPYTQYF. The variable domain in full, completed from reference TRBV30 and TRBJ2-3, reads SQTIHQWPATLVQPVGSPLSLECTVEGTSNPNLYWYRQAAGRGLQLLFYSVGIGQISSEVPQNLSASRPQDRQFILSSKKLLLSDSGFYLCAWSPSGSPPYTQYFGPGTRLTVL.

This clone was seen only a few times. The chain couples TRBV7-2 to TRBJ1-1; D might be TRBD1 (6 bases). The V and J ends lost 5 bases and 11 bases respectively, with 18 bases between them. The CDR3 runs 13 residues. The germline V gene encodes CDR1 SGHTA and CDR2 FQGNSA. The CDR3 coding sequence is TGTGCCAGCAGCAACCAACAGGGTAGTGGTGCTTTCTTT. Its protein is CASSNQQGSGAFF. The full variable domain, rest sourced from reference TRBV7-2 and TRBJ1-1, is GAGVSQSPSNKVTEKGKDVELRCDPISGHTALYWYRQSLGQGLEFLIYFQGNSAPDKSGLPSDRFSAERTGGSVSTLTIQRTQQEDSAVYLCASSNQQGSGAFFGQGTRLTVV.

The chain joins TRBV5-1 to TRBJ2-1; 9 nucleotides line up with TRBD2. The CDR3 length is 14 residues. The J segment lost 8 bases and the V segment lost 3 bases, leaving 6 bases of the junction unmatched. Germline-derived CDR1 and CDR2 are SGHRS and YFSETQ. This CDR3 is CASSWASGEYEQFF. CDR3 sequence (DNA): TGCGCCAGCAGCTGGGCTAGCGGGGAGTATGAGCAGTTCTTC. Using reference TRBV5-1 and TRBJ2-1 for the parts outside the CDR3, the full variable domain is KAGVTQTPRYLIKTRGQQVTLSCSPISGHRSVSWYQQTPGQGLQFLFEYFSETQRNKGNFPGRFSGRQFSNSRSEMNVSTLELGDSALYLCASSWASGEYEQFFGPGTRLTVL.

The chain carries TRBV3-1 (or the pseudogene TRBV3-2) and TRBJ2-1; 7 positions match TRBD2. CDR1 is LGHDT and CDR2 is YNNKEL in the germline V gene (reference sequence). Trimming cost V 4 bases and J 0 bases; bases outside gene matches: 3. The CDR3 is 15 residues long. The CDR3 sequence is CASSRGGNSYNEQFF. The DNA for the CDR3 is TGTGCCAGCAGCCGCGGGGGTAACTCCTACAATGAGCAGTTCTTC.